These 10 T cell receptor beta chains were sequenced from one sample in a study of control samples from healthy donors and cancer patients. Sequenced by immunoSEQ multiplex PCR; TCRdb stores in-frame clones only, minus some. The repertoire has under 150,000 clones, around 90% of them found once; the top ten carry 4% to 5.5%. The sequenced material came from blood. All receptors come from a man aged 25 to 40 in good health.

The chain carries TRBV9 and TRBJ2-7, with D perhaps TRBD2 (5 bases). The germline gives CDR1 SGDLS, CDR2 YYNGEE. The ends were cut back, 4 bases at V and 3 bases at J, with 14 bases in the middle. The CDR3 sequence is 14 residues long. The CDR3 bases are TGTGCCAGCAGCCCCCAGCAACGGGACTACGAGCAGTACTTC. It is translated as CASSPQQRDYEQYF.

The chain combines TRBV9 with TRBJ2-1; D possibly corresponds to TRBD2 (5 bases). This CDR3 comprises 15 residues. CDR1 and CDR2 from the germline V gene are SGDLS and YYNGEE. Trimming took off 7 bases at V and 4 bases at J, with 18 bases between the two ends. The CDR3 coding sequence is TGTGCCAGCGGAGAGGTGGGTGGCGGGTACAATGAGCAGTTCTTC. Its protein product is CASGEVGGGYNEQFF.

The rearrangement uses TRBV5-5 and TRBJ1-6; D is uncertain. Trimming removed 5 bases at V and 7 bases at J, with 7 bases between. Germline loops: CDR1 SGHKS, CDR2 YYEKEE (reference sequence). The CDR3 is 12 residues long. CDR3 sequence: CASSSTNSPLHF. For the CDR3, the DNA is TGTGCCAGCAGTTCGACGAATTCACCCCTCCACTTT.

This chain uses TRBV4-1 with TRBJ2-3; 15 bases match TRBD2. Germline CDR1 reads MGHRA; CDR2 reads YSYEKL. The CDR3 loop spans 18 amino acids. V lost 1 base to trimming and J lost 1 base; unmatched junction nucleotides: 3. The CDR3 DNA is TGCGCCAGCAGCCAAGGGACTAGCGGGGGGGCTGGCACAGATACGCAGTATTTT. Protein: CASSQGTSGGAGTDTQYF.

J is TRBJ1-5 and V is TRBV6-5; TRBD1 matches at 9 bases. Germline loops: CDR1 MNHEY, CDR2 SVGAGI. The CDR3 extends over 15 amino acids. V was clipped by 4 bases and J by 7 bases; unmatched bases: 8. The CDR3 reads CASSSEQGATQPQHF. For the CDR3, the DNA is TGTGCCAGCAGTTCCGAACAGGGGGCTACCCAGCCCCAGCATTTT.

V usage is TRBV5-8 and J usage is TRBJ2-2; 9 bases match TRBD2. Germline loops: CDR1 SGHTS, CDR2 YDEGEE. V was clipped by 7 bases and J by 4 bases; unmatched bases: 8. The CDR3 extends over 15 amino acids. CDR3 nucleotide sequence: TGTGCCAGCTCATCAGCGGGAGGAGGCACCGGGGAGCTGTTTTTT. Its protein is CASSSAGGGTGELFF. The variable domain in full, with the rest retrieved from reference TRBV5-8 and TRBJ2-2, is EAGVTQSPTHLIKTRGQQATLRCSPISGHTSVYWYQQALGLGLQFLLWYDEGEERNRGNFPPRFSGRQFPNYSSELNVNALELEDSALYLCASSSAGGGTGELFFGEGSRLTVL.

The genes are TRBV9 and TRBJ2-7; 9 nucleotides line up with TRBD1. J was trimmed by 1 base and V by 4 bases; bases with no gene match: 6. The CDR3 sequence is 15 residues long. Germline assignment: CDR1 SGDLS and CDR2 YYNGEE. CDR3 region: CASSRGQGQSYEQYF. For the CDR3, the DNA is TGTGCCAGCAGCAGGGGACAGGGACAATCCTACGAGCAGTACTTC.

This clone was detected only once. One end of the junction varies from germline; a read error may be responsible. The genes are TRBV7-7 and TRBJ2-3; 7 bases agree with TRBD2. This CDR3 is 15 amino acids long. The V gene's germline CDR1 is SSHAT and CDR2 FNYEAQ (reference sequence). In DNA form, the CDR3 reads TGTGCTAGCAGCCCTAGCGGATCTAGCACAGATACGCAGTATTTT. It encodes CASSPSGSSTDTQYF.

This clone has more than one count but fewer than ten. The chain has TRBV12-3 or TRBV12-4 and TRBJ2-1; maybe TRBD2 (6 bases). This CDR3 comprises 11 residues. V dropped 8 bases and J dropped 9 bases, with 11 bases sitting between them. CDR3 residues: CASHTEGEQFF. DNA of the CDR3: TGTGCCAGCCATACGGAGGGTGAGCAGTTCTTC.

The chain has TRBV6-6 and TRBJ1-4; D call uncertain. The CDR3 totals 14 residues. The V end was cut by 0 bases, the J end by 4 bases, with 6 bases between. Looked up from germline, CDR1 is MNHNY and CDR2 is SVGAGI (reference sequence). CDR3 sequence (DNA): TGTGCCAGCAGTTACTCTGGGAGTAATGAAAAACTGTTTTTT. Encoded protein: CASSYSGSNEKLFF.